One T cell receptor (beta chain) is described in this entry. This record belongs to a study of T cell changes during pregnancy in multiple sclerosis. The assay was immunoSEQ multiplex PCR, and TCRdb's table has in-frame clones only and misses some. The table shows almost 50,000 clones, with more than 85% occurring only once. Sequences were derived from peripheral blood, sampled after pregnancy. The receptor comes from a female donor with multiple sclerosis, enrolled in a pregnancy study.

CDR3 in DNA: TGTGCCAGCAGTTTATTTACAGGGGGAGGTGAGCAGTTCTTC. It translates to CASSLFTGGGEQFF. J is TRBJ2-1 and V is TRBV27, with 8 bases fitting TRBD1. Losses at the gene ends were 1 base for V and 9 bases for J; bases not matched to a gene: 5. The CDR3 totals 14 residues. CDR1 is MNHEY, CDR2 SMNVEV, per germline (reference sequence).